The clone carrying this T cell receptor beta chain was seen more than once but under ten times. Its antigen is not known. The germline V gene has CDR1 LGHNA and CDR2 YSLEER. Trimming took 0 bases from V and 0 from J, leaving 15 bases between them. The CDR3 runs to 17 residues. The record originates from a study of post-analysis software for immune sequencing data. Study observations and caveats: Comparison with controls showed significantly lower normalized Chao1 diversity in multiple sclerosis patients. With F measure, samples from one preparation batch clustered together strongly. In patients, TRBV5-6, TRBV5-1 and TRBV20-1 belonged to four or five TRBV segments found more frequently than in controls.

Built from TCR beta cDNA, the libraries had unique molecular identifiers in them. Some 500,000 cDNA molecules were obtained per 1 to 10 million input T cells. MiXCR was run by TCRdb on the PCR reads, yielding one entry per CDR3 protein. The profile shows around 710,000 distinct CDR3 sequences, about 45% of them singletons. The receptor was derived from a girl aged 5 to 17 with multiple sclerosis. The V and J genes are TRBV4-3 and TRBJ2-7; D is possibly TRBD2 (6 bases). The sequencing sample was made of blood. The CDR3 here is CASSQDPGDTSSYEQYF. Written as DNA, the CDR3 is TGCGCCAGCAGCCAAGATCCGGGAGACACCAGCTCCTACGAGCAGTACTTC.